The clone carrying this T cell receptor beta chain has only one observation. Sequencing was performed with immunoSEQ multiplex PCR; in TCRdb, only in-frame clones are kept and a portion is missing. This sample has more than 250,000 clones, with around 86% found just once. The data originate from a study of blood T cell repertoires in COVID-19. Germline CDR1 and CDR2: LNHDA and SQIVND (reference sequence). V dropped 4 bases and J dropped 8; count of bases not matched to a gene: 8. This CDR3 is 15 amino acids long. The sequence was obtained from a woman aged 18-29 years who had recovered from COVID-19. V is TRBV19 and J is TRBJ1-5; 10 bases align to TRBD1. Sequenced input: PBMCs or T cells enriched from blood (not recorded which). CDR3: CASSTTGGLEEPQHF. In nucleotides, the CDR3 is TGTGCCAGTAGTACGACAGGGGGCTTGGAAGAGCCCCAGCATTTT.